These 3 T cell receptor beta chains originate from one sample sequenced in a study of T cell responses to AZD1222 COVID-19 vaccine. Measured with immunoSEQ multiplex PCR; TCRdb has only the in-frame clones, and not every one. The table lists fewer than 150,000 clones, about nine tenths of them singletons. Sequenced material: peripheral blood, taken on day 0 of AZD1222 vaccination. These receptors all come from an adult in good health.

The rearrangement joins TRBV4-1 to TRBJ2-1; a weak D match, TRBD2 (5 bases). Germline-derived CDR1 and CDR2 are MGHRA and YSYEKL. Trimming cost V 2 bases and J 6 bases, with 11 bases left between them. The CDR3 length is 14 residues. The CDR3 coding sequence is TGCGCCAGCAGCCAAACTGGACTCTCCAATGAGCAGTTCTTC. This gives the protein CASSQTGLSNEQFF.

The chain has TRBV21-1 and TRBJ1-6. TRBV21-1 constitutes a pseudogene. The CDR3 has 15 amino acids. The CDR3 bases are TGTGCCAGCAGCAAAGTAACTTACTATAATTCACCCCTCCACTTT. Translated: CASSKVTYYNSPLHF.

J is TRBJ2-1 and V is TRBV5-1; TRBD2 aligns across 9 bases. The germline V gene encodes CDR1 SGHRS and CDR2 YFSETQ. The junction had 7 bases not matched to a gene; V was cut back by 2 bases and J by 7 bases. This CDR3 spans 15 amino acids. The CDR3 is CASSLTERGVNEQFF. The CDR3 nucleotides are TGCGCCAGCAGCTTAACTGAGCGGGGGGTAAATGAGCAGTTCTTC.